These T cell receptor beta chains were read from a single sample in a study of T cells in Graves' hyperthyroidism and ophthalmopathy. MiXCR, run by TCRdb on the multiplex PCR reads, gives a single entry per CDR3 protein. The sample consists of about 400,000 distinct CDR3 sequences, roughly an eighth of them appearing once. Material: blood. These receptors came from a woman aged 18-35 years with Graves' hyperthyroidism. CDR3s include the opening cysteine and the closing phenylalanine or tryptophan. The D gene is left open where the match is weak. Some rows mark clone size as missing; the rest say once, few, many or name a class of expanded clone.

D	size	V	J	CDR3	DNA
-	many	TRBV3-1	TRBJ1-1	CASSPPGWGNTEAFF	TGTGCCAGCAGCCCCCCCGGGTGGGGAAACACTGAAGCTTTCTTT
TRBD2	-	TRBV15	TRBJ2-2	CATSRDRQGGIGELFF	TGTGCCACCAGCAGAGATCGTCAGGGAGGGATCGGGGAGCTGTTTTTT
TRBD1	few	TRBV29-1	TRBJ2-7	CSASDRPSSYEQYF	TGCAGCGCTTCGGACAGGCCTAGCTCCTACGAGCAGTACTTC
-	-	TRBV6-1	TRBJ2-7	CASPQGSGTRYLEQYF	TGTGCCAGCCCACAGGGGTCGGGGACTAGGTACCTCGAGCAGTACTTC
-	many	TRBV4-3	TRBJ1-1	CASSQQGRMNTEAFF	TGCGCCAGCAGCCAGCAGGGACGGATGAACACTGAAGCTTTCTTT
-	many	TRBV11-2	TRBJ2-1	CASSLAGQGKDEQFF	TGTGCCAGCAGCTTAGCGGGGCAGGGAAAGGATGAGCAGTTCTTC
-	many	TRBV5-4	TRBJ1-1	CASSQRDTEAFF	TGTGCCAGCAGCCAAAGGGACACTGAAGCTTTCTTT
TRBD2	-	TRBV5-4	TRBJ2-1	CASSFPGRGPKLAAYNEQFF	TGTGCCAGCAGCTTCCCGGGCCGGGGTCCGAAGCTAGCGGCCTACAATGAGCAGTTCTTC
-	many	TRBV11-2	TRBJ2-7	CASRGGAYEQYF	TGTGCCAGTAGGGGTGGTGCCTACGAGCAGTACTTC
-	few	TRBV9	TRBJ2-3	CASSVVAVLTDTQYF	TGTGCCAGCAGCGTAGTGGCCGTACTCACAGATACGCAGTATTTT
TRBD1	-	TRBV5-6	TRBJ1-2	CASSSEGTGVDVCGYTF	TGTGCCAGCAGCTCCGAAGGTACAGGGGTTGATGTCTGTGGCTACACCTTC
-	few	TRBV19	TRBJ1-2	CASSPDFREPYYGYTF	TGTGCCAGTAGTCCAGACTTCCGGGAGCCGTACTATGGCTACACCTTC
TRBD1	many	TRBV7-8	TRBJ2-5	CASSPGGRETQYF	TGTGCCAGCAGCCCAGGGGGCAGGGAGACCCAGTACTTC
TRBD2	-	TRBV20-1	TRBJ2-3	CSARWTSGSDTQYF	TGCAGTGCTAGATGGACTAGCGGGAGTGATACGCAGTATTTT
-	-	TRBV20-1	TRBJ2-7	CSAAGGPQPSYEQYF	TGCAGTGCTGCCGGAGGACCTCAACCTTCCTACGAGCAGTACTTC
-	many	TRBV2	TRBJ2-1	CASSEGWEAHSYNEQFF	TGTGCCAGCAGTGAAGGTTGGGAGGCCCACTCCTACAATGAGCAGTTCTTC
-	few	TRBV5-1	TRBJ1-2	CASSLRRREANYGYTF	TGCGCCAGCAGCTTGCGACGTCGGGAAGCTAACTATGGCTACACCTTC
-	few	TRBV4-1	TRBJ2-3	CASSQEGGRAPGVDTQYF	TGCGCCAGCAGCCAAGAGGGAGGTCGGGCTCCGGGGGTGGATACGCAGTATTTT
-	many	TRBV7-9	TRBJ2-2	CASSHSLVSGERGELFF	TGTGCCAGCAGCCACTCTCTGGTGTCCGGGGAGCGCGGGGAGCTGTTTTTT
-	-	TRBV11-2	TRBJ2-5	CASSQDGRQETQYF	TGTGCCAGCAGCCAAGATGGCAGGCAAGAGACCCAGTACTTC
-	few	TRBV27	TRBJ1-4	CASSFSRGPKLFF	TGTGCCAGCAGTTTCTCCCGGGGGCCAAAACTGTTTTTT
-	many	TRBV28	TRBJ2-7	CASSPQVGSLTSRQYF	TGTGCCAGCAGTCCCCAGGTCGGGAGCCTGACGTCGCGGCAGTACTTC
TRBD2	few	TRBV7-2	TRBJ2-2	CASSPLRGGANTGELFF	TGTGCCAGCAGCCCCCTGCGGGGAGGGGCTAACACCGGGGAGCTGTTTTTT
-	-	TRBV6-1	TRBJ2-4	CASSEAPGSKNIQYF	TGTGCCAGCAGTGAAGCCCCGGGGTCCAAAAACATTCAGTACTTC
-	-	TRBV11-2	TRBJ1-6	CASSRLGVSNSPLHF	TGTGCCAGCAGCCGATTGGGGGTCAGTAATTCACCCCTCCACTTT
-	-	TRBV7-9	TRBJ2-1	CASSDTTAPQYNEQFF	TGTGCCAGCAGTGATACGACGGCACCCCAATACAATGAGCAGTTCTTC
-	-	TRBV20-1	TRBJ1-1	CSASSYLKTEAFF	TGCAGTGCTAGTTCCTACCTAAAAACTGAAGCTTTCTTT
TRBD1	-	TRBV27	TRBJ2-7	CASSSRQGGYEQYF	TGTGCCAGCAGTTCCCGACAGGGTGGATACGAGCAGTACTTC
-	many	TRBV2	TRBJ1-2	CASTRAEKAGYTF	TGTGCCAGCACCCGGGCCGAGAAGGCTGGCTACACCTTC
-	many	TRBV6-1	TRBJ2-7	CASRLSTYAYEQYF	TGTGCCAGCAGACTCTCGACGTACGCCTACGAGCAGTACTTC
TRBD2	-	TRBV24-1	TRBJ2-5	CATGLAGGPETQYF	TGTGCCACCGGACTAGCGGGAGGGCCGGAGACCCAGTACTTC
TRBD1	few	TRBV11-2	TRBJ2-2	CASSTGQGKAGELFF	TGTGCCAGCAGCACGGGACAGGGAAAGGCCGGGGAGCTGTTTTTT
-	many	TRBV2	TRBJ2-6	CASSVVREAPGANVLTF	TGTGCCAGCAGTGTAGTCAGGGAAGCTCCCGGGGCCAACGTCCTGACTTTC
TRBD2	-	TRBV19	TRBJ2-7	CASSIGRTSGLTSEQYF	TGTGCCAGTAGTATTGGCAGGACTAGCGGTCTTACGTCGGAGCAGTACTTC
-	many	TRBV2	TRBJ2-2	CASIAGVNTGELFF	TGTGCCAGCATCGCGGGTGTTAACACCGGGGAGCTGTTTTTT
-	many	TRBV18	TRBJ2-5	CASSPPKETQYF	TGTGCCAGCTCACCACCGAAAGAGACCCAGTACTTC
-	many	TRBV6-1	TRBJ1-6	CASSFRGDSSPLHF	TGTGCCAGCAGTTTCCGGGGGGATTCTTCACCCCTCCACTTT